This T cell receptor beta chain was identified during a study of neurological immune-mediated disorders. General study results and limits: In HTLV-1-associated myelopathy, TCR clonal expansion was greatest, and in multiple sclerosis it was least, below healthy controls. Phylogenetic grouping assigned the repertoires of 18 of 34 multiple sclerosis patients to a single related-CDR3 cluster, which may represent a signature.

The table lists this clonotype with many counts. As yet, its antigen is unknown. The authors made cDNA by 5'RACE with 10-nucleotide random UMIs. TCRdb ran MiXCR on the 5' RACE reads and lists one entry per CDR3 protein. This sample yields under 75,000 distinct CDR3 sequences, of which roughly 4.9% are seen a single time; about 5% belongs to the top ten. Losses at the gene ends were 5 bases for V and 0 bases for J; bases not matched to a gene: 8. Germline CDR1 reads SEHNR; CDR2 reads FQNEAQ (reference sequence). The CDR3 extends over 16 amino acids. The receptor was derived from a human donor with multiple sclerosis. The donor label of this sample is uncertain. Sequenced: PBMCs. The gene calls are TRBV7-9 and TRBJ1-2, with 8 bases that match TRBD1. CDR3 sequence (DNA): TGTGCCAGCAGCCTCGGGACAGGCGGAACTAACTATGGCTACACCTTC. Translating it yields CASSLGTGGTNYGYTF. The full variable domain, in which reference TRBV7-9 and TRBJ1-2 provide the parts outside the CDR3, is DTGVSQNPRHKITKRGQNVTFRCDPISEHNRLYWYRQTLGQGPEFLTYFQNEAQLEKSRLLSDRFSAERPKGSFSTLEIQRTEQGDSAMYLCASSLGTGGTNYGYTFGSGTRLTVV.